The 9 T cell receptor beta chains presented below share a single source sample, sequenced in a study of cytomegalovirus exposure and HLA in healthy donors (dated by TCRdb to the late 2010s). Library construction relied on the immunoSEQ multiplex PCR assay. For the multiplex PCR, a mixture combining 60 forward primers for TCR Vbeta segments and 13 reverse primers for TCR Jbeta segments was used. TCRdb obtained this table from immuneACCESS and retained in-frame rearrangements with V and J assigned. These tables miss some clones; where compared with another copy, unresolved V genes account for less than half of the shortfall, and the remainder is unexplained. The sample table holds about 160,000 clones, of which almost 80% were seen once. Around 0.98% of the sample is in the top ten clones. Sequencing was performed on PBMCs. The source is a woman aged 50 to 65 in good health and CMV-seropositive.

The chain carries TRBV13 and TRBJ1-1; no clear D. CDR1 and CDR2 (germline): PRHDT, FYEKMQ (reference sequence). The V and J ends lost 3 bases and 3 bases respectively, with 5 bases between them. The CDR3 totals 12 residues. In nucleotides, the CDR3 is TGTGCCAGCAGCTTGGGAGACACTGAAGCTTTCTTT. It is translated as CASSLGDTEAFF. The full variable domain, in which reference TRBV13 and TRBJ1-1 provide the parts outside the CDR3, is AAGVIQSPRHLIKEKRETATLKCYPIPRHDTVYWYQQGPGQDPQFLISFYEKMQSDKGSIPDRFSAQQFSDYHSELNMSSLELGDSALYFCASSLGDTEAFFGQGTRLTVV.

This clone was seen a handful of times. This chain links TRBV4-3 with TRBJ2-7; no firm D call. The V and J ends lost 0 bases and 6 bases respectively, with 15 bases between them. CDR1 is LGHNA, CDR2 YSLEER, per germline. There are 15 residues in the CDR3. The CDR3 coding sequence is TGCGCCAGCAGCCAAGATTCAACAGATACATCCGAGCAGTACTTC. It translates to CASSQDSTDTSEQYF.

This clone appeared once. V is TRBV5-6 and J is TRBJ2-2, with TRBD2 matching over 9 bases. Germline trimming cut 6 bases from V and 2 bases from J; bases unmatched to any gene: 11. The germline V gene encodes CDR1 SGHDT and CDR2 YYEEEE. The CDR3 loop spans 17 amino acids. CDR3 sequence: CASTDDTGLANTGELFF. CDR3 DNA: TGTGCCAGCACCGACGACACGGGACTAGCTAACACCGGGGAGCTGTTTTTT.

The J gene is TRBJ2-3, the V gene TRBV6-5; D remains ambiguous. CDR3 length equals 16 residues. The germline V gene has CDR1 MNHEY and CDR2 SVGAGI. V shed 1 base and J shed 5 bases, with 16 bases lying between them. CDR3 amino acids: CASSYLYSIPLDTQYF. In nucleotides, the CDR3 is TGTGCCAGCAGTTACTTATATAGCATCCCCTTAGATACGCAGTATTTT.

V gene TRBV19 combines with J gene TRBJ1-2; 10 nucleotides agree with TRBD1. This CDR3 spans 15 amino acids. With 3 bases clipped from V and 4 bases from J, the junction kept 5 bases outside the gene matches. Germline assignment: CDR1 LNHDA and CDR2 SQIVND (reference sequence). The CDR3 nucleotides are TGTGCCAGTAGTATCTGGACAGGGGGTGCCTATGGCTACACCTTC. Translating gives CASSIWTGGAYGYTF.

This chain connects TRBV7-2 to TRBJ2-3, with a tentative D call TRBD2 (7 bases). Per the germline V gene, CDR1 is SGHTA and CDR2 is FQGNSA. CDR3 length equals 16 residues. V lost 4 bases and J 3 bases, leaving 17 bases between the germline ends. The CDR3 DNA follows: TGTGCCAGCAGCTCCCCGAGGGGGGGGGCAACAGATACGCAGTATTTT. Translated, it gives CASSSPRGGATDTQYF.

The chain has TRBV10-3 and TRBJ2-3; TRBD1 aligns across 9 bases. Germline CDR1 and CDR2: ENHRY and SYGVKD. The V and J ends lost 4 bases and 4 bases, in that order; junction bases with no gene match: 9. The length of the CDR3 is 16 residues. CDR3 sequence (DNA): TGTGCCATCAGTGTCCCCGGGACAGGGAGGTCAGATACGCAGTATTTT. Encoded protein: CAISVPGTGRSDTQYF.

This chain connects TRBV2 to TRBJ2-7; 10 bases map to TRBD2. With 6 bases clipped from V and 3 bases from J, the junction kept 8 bases outside the gene matches. The CDR3 consists of 15 residues. Germline loops: CDR1 SNHLY, CDR2 FYNNEI. CDR3 nucleotide sequence: TGTGCCAGCAGCAAGCGGGAGGGCCGGGGCTACGAGCAGTACTTC. This translates into CASSKREGRGYEQYF.

The genes are TRBV6-5 and TRBJ2-3; D is unclear. The germline V gene encodes CDR1 MNHEY and CDR2 SVGAGI. The CDR3 runs 13 residues. Trimming stripped 4 bases from V and 2 bases from J, with 7 bases between. The CDR3 here is CASSLIVTDTQYF. CDR3 sequence (DNA): TGTGCCAGCAGTTTGATAGTCACAGATACGCAGTATTTT.